This T cell receptor beta chain is from a study of long-term antiretroviral therapy in people with HIV. On this clone itself: What it recognizes is unknown.

V was pared by 0 bases and J by 4 bases, with 4 bases of the junction left unmatched. Germline V CDR1 and CDR2: SGDLS, YYNGEE. This CDR3 spans 15 amino acids. Study-wide points: No data on ART adherence, viral resistance or therapy changes. Dominance of pre-ART expanded clones persisted, fluctuating and often declining after ART. Repertoires with HIV possessed tighter CDR3 length spans than those of controls.

All participants with HIV were treated in the United States. The libraries were made with immunoSEQ v3.0 at survey level. Sequencing was performed with immunoSEQ multiplex PCR; in TCRdb, only in-frame clones are kept and a portion is missing. The table shows about 24,000 clones, with approximately 95% occurring only once. J is TRBJ1-1 and V is TRBV9; 9 nucleotides align to TRBD1. The receptor was isolated from a woman in her fifties or sixties with HIV. Here the sequenced sample was unsorted PBMCs, taken around 4.7 years after starting antiretroviral therapy. CDR3 in amino acids: CASSVGWTGVTEAFF. In DNA, the CDR3 is TGTGCCAGCAGCGTAGGCTGGACAGGGGTCACTGAAGCTTTCTTT.